This T cell receptor beta chain is from a study of T cells after yellow fever vaccination (dated by TCRdb to about 2019). General notes on the study: The SMART-Seq v4 Ultra Low Input RNA kit was used to prepare libraries from fractions with low cell numbers. To track T-cell clones before and after primary and booster YFV17D yellow fever vaccination, bulk TCR alpha and beta repertoires were sequenced longitudinally. Two healthy male donors made up the cohort, one aged 18 to 30 years and the other aged 30 to 40 years. Blood was drawn at multiple timepoints before and after primary and secondary immunization, with bulk PBMC replicates and cell subsets isolated.

What the study reported, not specific to this receptor: Compared with the primary T-cell response, the secondary T-cell response was weaker but faster, peaking on day 5 rather than day 15. Because only two donors were included in the study, the extent to which the findings can be generalized is limited. Most clones expanded after primary vaccination were re-detected after the booster (96% of CD4 and roughly 87% of CD8), suggesting broad memory maintenance. Computational filtering was required because FACS-sorted repertoires could contain abundant contaminating clonotypes from the bulk population. A small fraction of clonotypes showed up in both the CD4 and CD8 compartments, probably as a result of convergent recombination.

This clonotype appeared a few times. Its antigen remains undetermined. No quality values exist for individual bases; no much larger clone is one base distant. The treatment or condition label here, explained by the study, means: live attenuated yellow fever vaccine strain. At each blood-draw timepoint, two biological replicates of bulk PBMCs were obtained. PBMCs were isolated from peripheral blood using a standard Ficoll-Paque protocol. TriZol was used to extract RNA from bulk PBMCs, CD4 and CD8 fractions, and dextramer-positive and dextramer-negative fractions. The reads were generated on an Illumina NovaSeq 6000. Synthesis of TCR cDNA relied on 5'RACE template switching, a step that introduced a universal primer site along with unique molecular identifiers. Priming for cDNA synthesis came from both the TCR alpha and TCR beta constant segments. Library amplification used two PCR steps, and the second PCR step added sample barcodes and sequencing adapters. Sequencing of the libraries was done on either Illumina HiSeq 2500 (2x100 bp) or NovaSeq (2x150 bp). The source study handled its data this way. MIGEC was used to demultiplex reads and collapse the reads into UMI consensus sequences, and MiXCR was used for V(D)J alignment. Vaccine-responding clonotypes were defined with edgeR using replicate PBMC samples, requiring FDR below 0.01 and a log2 fold change above 5 up to day 15. Each bulk clonotype received a CD4 or CD8 identity based on whether the sequenced CD4 or CD8 repertoire contained that clonotype at higher abundance. TCRdb's own reprocessing of the public reads used fastp at Q25 and MiXCR and kept productive beta chains. Every distinct CDR3 protein forms one entry, paired with its most common genes and DNA. The V and J calls and clone size come from TCRdb's table, not from the authors' own analysis. In this sample the table shows 300,000 to 350,000 distinct CDR3 sequences, under 5% of which occur a single time. The ten largest clones add up to approximately 25% of the sample.

Trimming takes 0 bases from V and 8 bases from J, and the germline ends sit 11 bases apart. From its cysteine to its phenylalanine, the CDR3 spans 13 amino acids. The retained sequence is limited to the CDR3, 39 bases, with the frame set at the first base. Per the germline V gene, SGDLS is the CDR1 and YYNGEE is the CDR2. This TCR came from a man between 18 and 35 years old who received the YFV17D yellow fever vaccine. The sample in question was PBMCs, obtained 5 days after the yellow fever booster vaccination. This sequence uses TRBV9 and TRBJ1-2, with the D gene not confidently named. The CDR3 reads CASSVVDEKGYTF. The DNA is as follows: TGTGCCAGCAGCGTAGTGGACGAGAAGGGCTACACCTTC.